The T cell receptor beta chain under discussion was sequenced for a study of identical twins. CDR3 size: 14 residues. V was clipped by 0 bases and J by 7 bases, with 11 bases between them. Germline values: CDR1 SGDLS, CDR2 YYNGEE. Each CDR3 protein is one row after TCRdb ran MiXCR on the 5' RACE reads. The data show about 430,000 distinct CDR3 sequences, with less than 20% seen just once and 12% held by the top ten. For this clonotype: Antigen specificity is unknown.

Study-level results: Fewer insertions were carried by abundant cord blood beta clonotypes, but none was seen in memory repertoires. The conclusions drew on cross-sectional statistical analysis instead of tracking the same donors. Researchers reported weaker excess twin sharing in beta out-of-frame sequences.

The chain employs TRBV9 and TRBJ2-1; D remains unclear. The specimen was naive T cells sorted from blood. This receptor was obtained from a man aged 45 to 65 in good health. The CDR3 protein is CASSVVVGKNEQFF. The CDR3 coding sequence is TGTGCCAGCAGCGTAGTAGTGGGGAAGAATGAGCAGTTCTTC.